The clone carrying this T cell receptor beta chain has just one count. This record comes from a study of shared clonotypes between healthy human individuals. In germline, CDR1 is SGHTA, CDR2 FQGNSA. V trimming: 5 bases; J trimming: 4 bases; junction bases outside the gene matches: 4. The CDR3 sequence is 14 residues long. Sequencing used immunoSEQ multiplex PCR; TCRdb keeps in-frame clones, though not all of them. This table holds 1,500,000 or so clones, 98% found once. Sequencing input: naive CD4+ T cells sorted from blood. Subset described: CD45RA+ positively selected. The receptor was isolated from a man aged 25-45 years in good health. J is TRBJ2-1 and V is TRBV7-2; TRBD2 agrees at 8 bases. The CDR3 DNA sequence: TGTGCCAGCAGCCGCCAGCGGGAGTACAATGAGCAGTTCTTC. Translating it yields CASSRQREYNEQFF.